These T cell receptor beta chains were read from a single sample in a study of cytomegalovirus exposure and HLA in healthy donors. Libraries were prepared by immunoSEQ multiplex PCR; TCRdb keeps only in-frame clonotypes and omits some of them. This sample has about 120,000 clones; about 72% occur once, and the top ten carry approximately 5%. Input material: PBMCs. The receptor source for this set is a man between 45 and 60 years old in good health and CMV-seropositive. The CDR3 runs from the conserved cysteine through the conserved F or W. D genes are given only for firm matches. Size values are once, few and many counts, or a class for expanded clones, and some rows have none.

v_gene: TRBV6-1
abundance: -
j_gene: TRBJ1-3
d_gene: -
CDR3nt: TGTGCCAGCAGTGAAAAGGGGTTGGGTCCCAGCTCTGGAAACACCATATATTTT
CDR3aa: CASSEKGLGPSSGNTIYF

v_gene: TRBV29-1
abundance: -
j_gene: TRBJ1-5
d_gene: TRBD1
CDR3nt: TGCAGCGTCGGACAGGGAGGGTCCCTCAATCAGCCCCAGCATTTT
CDR3aa: CSVGQGGSLNQPQHF

v_gene: TRBV6-5
abundance: -
j_gene: TRBJ1-6
d_gene: -
CDR3nt: TGTGCCAGCAGACCCACAGGAAGAAATAATTCACCCCTCCACTTT
CDR3aa: CASRPTGRNNSPLHF

v_gene: TRBV5-8
abundance: -
j_gene: TRBJ2-1
d_gene: TRBD1
CDR3nt: TGTGCCAGCAGCTTGGGGGACAGGCAAGGGGATGAGCAGTTCTTC
CDR3aa: CASSLGDRQGDEQFF

v_gene: TRBV5-1
abundance: -
j_gene: TRBJ1-3
d_gene: TRBD1
CDR3nt: TGCGCCAGCAGCTTGAGACAGGGAGACACCATATATTTT
CDR3aa: CASSLRQGDTIYF

v_gene: TRBV6-5
abundance: -
j_gene: TRBJ2-2
d_gene: -
CDR3nt: TGTGCCAGCAGGACAGTGAACACCGGGGAGCTGTTTTTT
CDR3aa: CASRTVNTGELFF

v_gene: TRBV12-5
abundance: -
j_gene: TRBJ2-3
d_gene: -
CDR3nt: TGTGCTAGTGGTTTCCCTGACATCCTACAGGGAAGGAGGACAGATACGCAGTATTTT
CDR3aa: CASGFPDILQGRRTDTQYF

v_gene: TRBV28
abundance: -
j_gene: TRBJ1-5
d_gene: -
CDR3nt: TGTGCCAGCACTCGGGTTTTGGGCAATCAGCCCCAGCATTTT
CDR3aa: CASTRVLGNQPQHF

v_gene: TRBV5-6
abundance: -
j_gene: TRBJ1-6
d_gene: -
CDR3nt: TGTGCCAGCAGCTTTCGTAGCTCCTATAATTCACCCCTCCACTTT
CDR3aa: CASSFRSSYNSPLHF

v_gene: TRBV10-3
abundance: -
j_gene: TRBJ1-2
d_gene: TRBD1
CDR3nt: TGTGCCACCCGACAGGGGCTTAACTATGGCTACACCTTC
CDR3aa: CATRQGLNYGYTF

v_gene: TRBV10-2
abundance: -
j_gene: TRBJ1-1
d_gene: -
CDR3nt: TGCGCCAGCAGTGAGTTTGGGGGCGGCCTGGGCACTGAAGCTTTCTTT
CDR3aa: CASSEFGGGLGTEAFF

v_gene: TRBV7-2
abundance: few
j_gene: TRBJ2-7
d_gene: TRBD2
CDR3nt: TGTGCCAGCAGCTTAGGGGTTGGGTGGGAGGGGTCCGAGCAGTACTTC
CDR3aa: CASSLGVGWEGSEQYF

v_gene: TRBV6-5
abundance: -
j_gene: TRBJ2-7
d_gene: -
CDR3nt: TGTGCCAGCAGTTCCAGGGTCGACGACGAGCAGTACTTC
CDR3aa: CASSSRVDDEQYF

v_gene: TRBV6-5
abundance: -
j_gene: TRBJ2-7
d_gene: TRBD1
CDR3nt: TGTGCCAGCAGTTCCCCGGGACAGGGGGCGTGGGAGCAGTACTTC
CDR3aa: CASSSPGQGAWEQYF

v_gene: TRBV5-4
abundance: -
j_gene: TRBJ2-3
d_gene: -
CDR3nt: TGTGCCAGCAGCCTGGAGCGGAGCACAGATACGCAGTATTTT
CDR3aa: CASSLERSTDTQYF

v_gene: TRBV5-4
abundance: -
j_gene: TRBJ2-3
d_gene: -
CDR3nt: TGTGCCAGCAGCGGGACTCTTATGGATACGCAGTATTTT
CDR3aa: CASSGTLMDTQYF

v_gene: TRBV5-1
abundance: -
j_gene: TRBJ1-2
d_gene: TRBD1
CDR3nt: TGCGCCAGCAGCTTGGCCGGGACAGGGAACTATGGCTACACCTTC
CDR3aa: CASSLAGTGNYGYTF

v_gene: TRBV18
abundance: -
j_gene: TRBJ1-4
d_gene: TRBD1
CDR3nt: TGTGCCAGCTCACCACGACAGGGGAAGTCTAATGAAAAACTGTTTTTT
CDR3aa: CASSPRQGKSNEKLFF

v_gene: TRBV6-1
abundance: -
j_gene: TRBJ1-1
d_gene: -
CDR3nt: TGTGCCAGCAGTGGTTACAGGGTCCCTGAAGCTTTCTTT
CDR3aa: CASSGYRVPEAFF

v_gene: TRBV19
abundance: -
j_gene: TRBJ1-2
d_gene: -
CDR3nt: TGTGCCAGTAGTGCCGGGACTTTTAATGGCTACACCTTC
CDR3aa: CASSAGTFNGYTF

v_gene: TRBV30
abundance: -
j_gene: TRBJ1-1
d_gene: TRBD1
CDR3nt: TGTGCCTGGAGTTCCCAGGGGGGCACTGAAGCTTTCTTT
CDR3aa: CAWSSQGGTEAFF

v_gene: TRBV5-4
abundance: -
j_gene: TRBJ2-2
d_gene: -
CDR3nt: TGTGCCAGCAGCTTTTCGGGGTTGAGCACCGGGGAGCTGTTTTTT
CDR3aa: CASSFSGLSTGELFF

v_gene: TRBV2
abundance: medium-sized
j_gene: TRBJ1-1
d_gene: TRBD1
CDR3nt: TGTGCCAGCCACCCGACAGGGGGCTCCGTATTGAACACTGAAGCTTTCTTT
CDR3aa: CASHPTGGSVLNTEAFF

v_gene: TRBV4-1
abundance: -
j_gene: TRBJ1-3
d_gene: TRBD1
CDR3nt: TGCGCCAGCAGCCCTTCTTTGGACAGGGGTTCGAACACCATATATTTT
CDR3aa: CASSPSLDRGSNTIYF

v_gene: TRBV6-6
abundance: -
j_gene: TRBJ2-6
d_gene: -
CDR3nt: TGTGCCAGTTACGGAGTCGGCTCTGGGGCCAACGTCCTGACTTTC
CDR3aa: CASYGVGSGANVLTF

v_gene: TRBV5-4
abundance: -
j_gene: TRBJ1-3
d_gene: -
CDR3nt: TGTGCCAGCAGCCTACTGGAGGGAAACACCATATATTTT
CDR3aa: CASSLLEGNTIYF

v_gene: TRBV28
abundance: -
j_gene: TRBJ2-3
d_gene: -
CDR3nt: TGTGCCAGCAGGGGAGTGAGCACAGATACGCAGTATTTT
CDR3aa: CASRGVSTDTQYF

v_gene: TRBV4-3
abundance: -
j_gene: TRBJ2-1
d_gene: TRBD1
CDR3nt: TGCGCCAGCAGACTTACAGGGGGCCCGGACAATGAGCAGTTCTTC
CDR3aa: CASRLTGGPDNEQFF

v_gene: TRBV30
abundance: -
j_gene: TRBJ2-5
d_gene: -
CDR3nt: TGTGCCTGGAGTGGGGGGGGGCGAGAGACCCAGTACTTC
CDR3aa: CAWSGGGRETQYF

v_gene: TRBV5-4
abundance: once
j_gene: TRBJ2-7
d_gene: TRBD2
CDR3nt: TGTGCCAGCAGCTTGGGGGCCCTCGCGGGAGGCTACGAGCAGTACTTC
CDR3aa: CASSLGALAGGYEQYF

v_gene: TRBV19
abundance: -
j_gene: TRBJ2-3
d_gene: TRBD1
CDR3nt: TGTGCCAGTAGTATGCGGACAGGGAGTGTGGATACGCAGTATTTT
CDR3aa: CASSMRTGSVDTQYF

v_gene: TRBV6-6
abundance: -
j_gene: TRBJ1-2
d_gene: -
CDR3nt: TGTGCCAGCAGTTACTCGGACTTGAACTATGGCTACACCTTC
CDR3aa: CASSYSDLNYGYTF

v_gene: TRBV5-4
abundance: few
j_gene: TRBJ1-2
d_gene: TRBD1
CDR3nt: TGTGCCAGCAGCCGGGGACAGGGGAACTATGGCTACACCTTC
CDR3aa: CASSRGQGNYGYTF

v_gene: TRBV7-9
abundance: -
j_gene: TRBJ2-7
d_gene: -
CDR3nt: TGTGCCAGCAGCCTGCGGGGGCCCTACGAGCAGTACTTC
CDR3aa: CASSLRGPYEQYF

v_gene: TRBV28
abundance: -
j_gene: TRBJ2-7
d_gene: TRBD1
CDR3nt: TGTGCCAGCAGTTCGGGACAGCACATCTACGAGCAGTACTTC
CDR3aa: CASSSGQHIYEQYF

v_gene: TRBV11-2
abundance: -
j_gene: TRBJ2-6
d_gene: TRBD1
CDR3nt: TGTGCCAGCAGCTTAGAAGGGGGCGGCCTCGGTGCGGGGGCCAACGTCCTGACTTTC
CDR3aa: CASSLEGGGLGAGANVLTF

v_gene: TRBV6-5
abundance: -
j_gene: TRBJ1-1
d_gene: -
CDR3nt: TGTGCCAGCAGCCCGGGTGCTAGCACTGAAGCTTTCTTT
CDR3aa: CASSPGASTEAFF

v_gene: TRBV10-3
abundance: -
j_gene: TRBJ2-7
d_gene: -
CDR3nt: TGTGCCATCAAGGGAGTAAACGGGGGCTACGAGCAGTACTTC
CDR3aa: CAIKGVNGGYEQYF

v_gene: TRBV5-6
abundance: -
j_gene: TRBJ1-6
d_gene: -
CDR3nt: TGTGCCAGCAGCCCCCGGAGGGGAACAGTCGGTTCACCCCTCCACTTT
CDR3aa: CASSPRRGTVGSPLHF

v_gene: TRBV6-1
abundance: few
j_gene: TRBJ2-3
d_gene: TRBD2
CDR3nt: TGTGCCAGCAGTGAAGTACTAGCGGCAAACACAGATACGCAGTATTTT
CDR3aa: CASSEVLAANTDTQYF

v_gene: TRBV9
abundance: -
j_gene: TRBJ2-7
d_gene: TRBD2
CDR3nt: TGTGCCAGCAGCGTCGGACTAGCGGGAGGCTCGTTACGCGACGAGCAGTACTTC
CDR3aa: CASSVGLAGGSLRDEQYF

v_gene: TRBV5-4
abundance: -
j_gene: TRBJ2-5
d_gene: -
CDR3nt: TGTGCCAGCAGCGCCTTGGGGGGAAGGAAAGAGACCCAGTACTTC
CDR3aa: CASSALGGRKETQYF

v_gene: TRBV2
abundance: -
j_gene: TRBJ2-3
d_gene: TRBD2
CDR3nt: TGTGCCAGCAGGCTAGCGGGAGTTATAGATACGCAGTATTTT
CDR3aa: CASRLAGVIDTQYF

v_gene: TRBV6-6
abundance: few
j_gene: TRBJ2-7
d_gene: TRBD1
CDR3nt: TGTGCCACCTTACGCCGGACAGGGACTTTCTACGAGCAGTACTTC
CDR3aa: CATLRRTGTFYEQYF

v_gene: TRBV18
abundance: -
j_gene: TRBJ1-4
d_gene: -
CDR3nt: TGTGCCAGCTCCCGCAGGGAAAAACTGTTTTTT
CDR3aa: CASSRREKLFF

v_gene: TRBV7-2
abundance: -
j_gene: TRBJ2-3
d_gene: -
CDR3nt: TGTGCCAGCAGCTTAAAAGGAACCGGAGCGCAGTATTTT
CDR3aa: CASSLKGTGAQYF

v_gene: TRBV5-1
abundance: -
j_gene: TRBJ2-3
d_gene: TRBD2
CDR3nt: TGCGCCAGCAGCTTGGGACTAGCGGGGCCGGGGGGGGAGCAGTATTTT
CDR3aa: CASSLGLAGPGGEQYF

v_gene: TRBV6-1
abundance: -
j_gene: TRBJ1-5
d_gene: -
CDR3nt: TGTGCCAGCAGTGACACGGTACGGGGATCTAGTCAGCCCCAGCATTTT
CDR3aa: CASSDTVRGSSQPQHF

v_gene: TRBV5-1
abundance: -
j_gene: TRBJ2-5
d_gene: -
CDR3nt: TGCGCCAGCAGTAAAGGGGGGGCGGGAGACGAGACCCAGTACTTC
CDR3aa: CASSKGGAGDETQYF